This is a list of T cell receptor beta chains from one sample in a study of cytomegalovirus exposure and HLA in healthy donors. Repertoires were generated with immunoSEQ multiplex PCR, while TCRdb's copy carries only in-frame clones and drops some. The sample holds over 150,000 clones, approximately 80% seen once. Specimen: PBMCs. The source of these receptors is a man in his thirties or forties in good health and CMV-seropositive. The conserved cysteine and the conserved F or W are not part of the CDR3 here. Each record gives: J gene, V gene, CDR3 protein.

j_call: TRBJ1-3; v_call: TRBV18; cdr3_aa: ASSPRVRQGLSGNTIY
j_call: TRBJ2-7; v_call: TRBV19; cdr3_aa: ASRRTSGRASEQY
j_call: TRBJ2-5; v_call: TRBV7-2; cdr3_aa: ASGAAGYQETQY
j_call: TRBJ1-1; v_call: TRBV7-9; cdr3_aa: ARRGCATEAF
j_call: TRBJ2-1; v_call: TRBV7-3; cdr3_aa: ASSPDRGRGNEQF
j_call: TRBJ2-6; v_call: TRBV27; cdr3_aa: ASSPQPPMVSSGANVLT
j_call: TRBJ1-5; v_call: TRBV6-6; cdr3_aa: ASTWGGAQPQH
j_call: TRBJ2-1; v_call: TRBV23-1; cdr3_aa: ASSQGAKTSYNEQF
j_call: TRBJ1-5; v_call: TRBV10-3; cdr3_aa: AISESVRGNQPQH
j_call: TRBJ2-7; v_call: TRBV25-1; cdr3_aa: ASSGGTAGAIEQY
j_call: TRBJ2-2; v_call: TRBV28; cdr3_aa: ASSDNGARELF
j_call: TRBJ1-1; v_call: TRBV7-9; cdr3_aa: ASRSVGQNTEAF
j_call: TRBJ1-2; v_call: TRBV28; cdr3_aa: ASSAPGRDGGYT
j_call: TRBJ2-1; v_call: TRBV28; cdr3_aa: ASSPGTVYNEQF
j_call: TRBJ2-7; v_call: TRBV30; cdr3_aa: AWSFLDRGYEQY
j_call: TRBJ1-4; v_call: TRBV4-2; cdr3_aa: ASSFDRFATNEKLF
j_call: TRBJ2-2; v_call: TRBV4-1; cdr3_aa: ASTLRGGAGNTGELF
j_call: TRBJ2-2; v_call: TRBV2; cdr3_aa: ASSVGGIPGELF
j_call: TRBJ1-1; v_call: TRBV27; cdr3_aa: ASRPRGTNIAGNTEAF
j_call: TRBJ2-7; v_call: TRBV7-9; cdr3_aa: ASSFSWGQEAYEQY
j_call: TRBJ2-5; v_call: TRBV30; cdr3_aa: AWSVPPGHQETQY
j_call: TRBJ2-1; v_call: TRBV19; cdr3_aa: ASSSGLAGGRNEQF
j_call: TRBJ2-7; v_call: TRBV27; cdr3_aa: ASRDRPHEQY
j_call: TRBJ1-6; v_call: TRBV5-1; cdr3_aa: ASSLFPLTGPGNSPLH
j_call: TRBJ1-2; v_call: TRBV5-6; cdr3_aa: ASSLGVGGYGRGYT
j_call: TRBJ2-7; v_call: TRBV2; cdr3_aa: ASSRGQRREQY
j_call: TRBJ1-2; v_call: TRBV5-5; cdr3_aa: ASSKRDTDYGYT
j_call: TRBJ2-7; v_call: TRBV25-1; cdr3_aa: ASQSPGDEQY
j_call: TRBJ1-2; v_call: TRBV10-2; cdr3_aa: ASTPGQSLYGYT
j_call: TRBJ2-1; v_call: TRBV6-1; cdr3_aa: ASSDTSTGGPTYNEQF
j_call: TRBJ2-7; v_call: TRBV27; cdr3_aa: ASSALAAAYEQY
j_call: TRBJ1-2; v_call: TRBV11-2; cdr3_aa: ASSKNLKSSTLNYGYT
j_call: TRBJ2-1; v_call: TRBV21-1; cdr3_aa: ASSLPVLANSYNEQF
j_call: TRBJ2-3; v_call: TRBV27; cdr3_aa: ASTRPGAGTQY
j_call: TRBJ2-7; v_call: TRBV4-1; cdr3_aa: ASSPQKGQGRGEQY
j_call: TRBJ2-7; v_call: TRBV27; cdr3_aa: ASSLIGSYEQY
j_call: TRBJ1-1; v_call: TRBV4-1; cdr3_aa: ASSLLDFNTEAF
j_call: TRBJ2-1; v_call: TRBV9; cdr3_aa: ASSIRTSGSNEQF
j_call: TRBJ2-7; v_call: TRBV5-4; cdr3_aa: ASSWGVKQREPSYEQY
j_call: TRBJ2-7; v_call: TRBV6-5; cdr3_aa: ASSLTGDWVRQY
j_call: TRBJ2-2; v_call: TRBV4-2; cdr3_aa: ASSQTAGGRETGELF
j_call: TRBJ1-6; v_call: TRBV6-6; cdr3_aa: ASSPSGGRSGSPLH
j_call: TRBJ2-1; v_call: TRBV11-2; cdr3_aa: ASSYTSGSFDEQF
j_call: TRBJ2-7; v_call: TRBV9; cdr3_aa: ASSPGLAGGFAEQY
j_call: TRBJ2-7; v_call: TRBV13; cdr3_aa: ASSTRTGARSYEQY